This TCR beta chain was retrieved from a study of preoperative IRX-2 immunotherapy in early breast cancer. Noted treatment: preoperative locoregional IRX-2 cytokine immunotherapy. This phase Ib study tested locoregional IRX-2 cytokine immunotherapy given before surgery. The repertoire was sequenced with immunoSEQ multiplex PCR; TCRdb's copy has only in-frame clones and lacks some. The data show 35,000 to 40,000 clones, 75% to 85% seen once. This CDR3 has 14 residues. This clonotype originated in a human donor with breast cancer. The sequencing here drew on lymph node tissue, taken after IRX-2 immunotherapy. V and J are TRBV12-2 and TRBJ2-2; the table's D call, TRBD1, has no DNA check behind it. TRBV12-2 is a pseudogene. CDR3 loop: CATTQTGGTGELFF. CDR3 nucleotides: TGTGCCACCACCCAGACAGGGGGGACCGGGGAGCTGTTTTTT.